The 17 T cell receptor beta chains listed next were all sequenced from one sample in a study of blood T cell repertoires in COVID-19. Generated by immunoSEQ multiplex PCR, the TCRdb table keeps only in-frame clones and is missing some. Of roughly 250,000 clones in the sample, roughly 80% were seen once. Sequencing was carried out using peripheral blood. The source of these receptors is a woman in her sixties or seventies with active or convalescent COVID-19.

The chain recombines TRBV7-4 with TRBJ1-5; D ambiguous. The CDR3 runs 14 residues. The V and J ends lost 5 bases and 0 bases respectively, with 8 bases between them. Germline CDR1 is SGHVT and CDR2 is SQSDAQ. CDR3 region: CASSPRHSNQPQHF. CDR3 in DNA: TGTGCCAGCAGCCCCCGACATAGCAATCAGCCCCAGCATTTT. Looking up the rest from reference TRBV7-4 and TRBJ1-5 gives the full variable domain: GAGVSQSPRYKVAKRGRDVALRCDSISGHVTLYWYRQTLGQGSEVLTYSQSDAQRDKSGRPSGRFSAERPERSVSTLKIQRTEQGDSAVYLCASSPRHSNQPQHFGDGTRLSIL.

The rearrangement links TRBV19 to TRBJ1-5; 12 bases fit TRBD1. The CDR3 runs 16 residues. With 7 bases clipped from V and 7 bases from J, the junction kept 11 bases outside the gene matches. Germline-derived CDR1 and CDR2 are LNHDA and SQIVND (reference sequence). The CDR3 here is CASIDRGQGARQPQHF. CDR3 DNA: TGTGCCAGTATAGACCGGGGACAGGGGGCGAGGCAGCCCCAGCATTTT.

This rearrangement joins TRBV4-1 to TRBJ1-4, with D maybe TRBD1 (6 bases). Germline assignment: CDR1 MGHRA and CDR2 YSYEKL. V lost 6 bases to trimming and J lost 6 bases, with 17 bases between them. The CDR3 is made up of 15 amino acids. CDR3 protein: CASRVTGSFDEKLFF. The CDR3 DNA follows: TGCGCCAGCAGAGTTACAGGGAGCTTTGATGAAAAACTGTTTTTT.

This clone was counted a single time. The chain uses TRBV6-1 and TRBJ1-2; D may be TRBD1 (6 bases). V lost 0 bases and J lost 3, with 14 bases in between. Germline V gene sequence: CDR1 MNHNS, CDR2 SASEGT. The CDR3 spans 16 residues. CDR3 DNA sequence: TGTGCCAGCAGTGAAGCGCCCGGCGGGGGCTACTATGGCTACACCTTC. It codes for CASSEAPGGGYYGYTF.

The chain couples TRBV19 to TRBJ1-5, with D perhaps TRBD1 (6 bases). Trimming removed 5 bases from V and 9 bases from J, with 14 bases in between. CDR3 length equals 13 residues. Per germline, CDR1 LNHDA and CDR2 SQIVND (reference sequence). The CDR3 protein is CASSRQGWGPQHF. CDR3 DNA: TGTGCCAGTAGTCGTCAGGGGTGGGGGCCCCAGCATTTT.

This CDR3 is CASSLQGAEQPQHF. DNA of the CDR3: TGTGCCAGCAGTTTACAGGGGGCGGAACAGCCCCAGCATTTT. The chain links TRBV6-6 to TRBJ1-5; 9 bases are a match to TRBD1. Germline V gives CDR1 MNHNY, CDR2 SVGAGI (reference sequence). The CDR3 runs to 14 residues. V shed 4 bases and J 7 bases; nucleotides not matched to a gene: 5.

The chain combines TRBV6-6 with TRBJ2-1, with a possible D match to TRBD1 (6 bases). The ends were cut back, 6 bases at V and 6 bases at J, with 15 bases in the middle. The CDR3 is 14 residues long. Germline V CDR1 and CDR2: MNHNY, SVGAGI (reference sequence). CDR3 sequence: CASSRQERGNEQFF. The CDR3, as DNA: TGTGCCAGCAGCCGACAGGAACGGGGCAATGAGCAGTTCTTC.

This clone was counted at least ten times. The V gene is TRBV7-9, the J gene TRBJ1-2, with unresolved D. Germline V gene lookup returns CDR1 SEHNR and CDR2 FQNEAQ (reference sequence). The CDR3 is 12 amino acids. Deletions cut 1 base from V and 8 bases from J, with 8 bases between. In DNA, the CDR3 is TGTGCCAGCAGCTTAGAGAGCGGGGGCTACACCTTC. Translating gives CASSLESGGYTF. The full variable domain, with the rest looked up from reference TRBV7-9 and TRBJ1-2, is DTGVSQNPRHKITKRGQNVTFRCDPISEHNRLYWYRQTLGQGPEFLTYFQNEAQLEKSRLLSDRFSAERPKGSFSTLEIQRTEQGDSAMYLCASSLESGGYTFGSGTRLTVV.

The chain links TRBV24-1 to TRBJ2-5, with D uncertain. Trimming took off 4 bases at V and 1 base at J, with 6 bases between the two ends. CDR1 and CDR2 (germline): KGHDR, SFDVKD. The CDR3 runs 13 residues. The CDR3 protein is CATSESGQETQYF. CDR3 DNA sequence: TGTGCCACCAGTGAGAGTGGCCAAGAGACCCAGTACTTC.

The chain's CDR3 is CATSNYPDRRNTGELFF. In nucleotides, the CDR3 is TGTGCCACCAGCAACTATCCCGACAGACGAAACACCGGGGAGCTGTTTTTT. The genes are TRBV15 and TRBJ2-2; a weak D match, TRBD1 (5 bases). Per the germline V gene, CDR1 is LNHNV and CDR2 is YYDKDF (reference sequence). The CDR3 totals 17 residues. V dropped 4 bases and J dropped 2 bases, with 17 bases sitting between them.

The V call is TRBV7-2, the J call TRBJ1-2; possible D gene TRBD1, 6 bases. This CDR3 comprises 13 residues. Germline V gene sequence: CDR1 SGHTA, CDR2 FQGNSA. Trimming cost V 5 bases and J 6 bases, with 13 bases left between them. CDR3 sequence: CASSPGALNGYTF. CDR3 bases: TGTGCCAGCAGCCCAGGGGCCCTCAATGGCTACACCTTC.

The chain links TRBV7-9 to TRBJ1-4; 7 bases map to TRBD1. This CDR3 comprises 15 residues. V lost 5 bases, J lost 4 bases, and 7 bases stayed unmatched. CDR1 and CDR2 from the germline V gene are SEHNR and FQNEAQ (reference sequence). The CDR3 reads CASSLTTGSNEKLFF. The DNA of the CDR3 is TGTGCCAGCAGCCTTACGACAGGGAGTAATGAAAAACTGTTTTTT.

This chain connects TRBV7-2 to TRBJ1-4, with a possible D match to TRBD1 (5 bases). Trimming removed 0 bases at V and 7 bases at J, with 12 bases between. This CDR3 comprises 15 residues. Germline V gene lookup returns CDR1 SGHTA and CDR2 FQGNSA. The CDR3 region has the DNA TGTGCCAGCAGCTTAGCGCGGGGGACGGCTGAAAAACTGTTTTTT. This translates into CASSLARGTAEKLFF.

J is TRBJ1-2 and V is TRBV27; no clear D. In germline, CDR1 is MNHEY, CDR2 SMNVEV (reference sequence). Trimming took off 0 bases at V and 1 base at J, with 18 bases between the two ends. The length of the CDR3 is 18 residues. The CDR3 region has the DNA TGTGCCAGCAGTTTATCCGTCTTGTTTGGTCAGGATAACTATGGCTACACCTTC. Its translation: CASSLSVLFGQDNYGYTF.

The CDR3 nucleotides are TGTGCCAGCAGCCGCGCCACAGGGGGGAACACTGAAGCTTTCTTT. This sequence encodes CASSRATGGNTEAFF. V gene TRBV6-5 combines with J gene TRBJ1-1; TRBD1 aligns across 8 bases. Per germline, CDR1 MNHEY and CDR2 SVGAGI. The CDR3 totals 15 residues. J was trimmed by 1 base and V by 6 bases; bases with no gene match: 7.

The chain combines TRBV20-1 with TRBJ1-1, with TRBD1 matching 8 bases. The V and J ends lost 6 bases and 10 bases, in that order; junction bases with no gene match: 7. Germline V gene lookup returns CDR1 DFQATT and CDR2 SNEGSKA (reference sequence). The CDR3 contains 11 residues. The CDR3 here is CSAPQGGGAFF. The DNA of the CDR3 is TGCAGTGCCCCACAGGGGGGCGGAGCTTTCTTT.

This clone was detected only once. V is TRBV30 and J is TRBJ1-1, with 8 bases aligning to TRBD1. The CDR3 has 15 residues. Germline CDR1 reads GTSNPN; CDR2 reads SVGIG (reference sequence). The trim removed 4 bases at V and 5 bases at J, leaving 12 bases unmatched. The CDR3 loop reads CAWTFRTGRQTEAFF. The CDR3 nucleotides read TGTGCCTGGACCTTCAGGACAGGGAGGCAGACTGAAGCTTTCTTT.